The rows below give T cell receptor beta chains drawn from one sample of a study of T cells in tumors after PD-1 blockade. Clones were read by immunoSEQ multiplex PCR, and TCRdb kept only the in-frame ones, dropping some. Here the sample spans some 48,000 clones, nearly 80% being singletons. Specimen: PBMCs, collected before anti-PD-1 treatment. These receptors came from a human donor with basal cell carcinoma. CDR3s include the opening cysteine and the closing phenylalanine or tryptophan. Fields, in order: D gene, V gene, J gene, clone size, CDR3 protein, CDR3 DNA. D genes are given only for firm matches. Not all rows give a size; the values are once, few, many and, for expanded clones, a class.

TRBD1	TRBV28	TRBJ1-6	-	CASSTGTGGIFLNSPLHF	TGTGCCAGCAGTACCGGGACAGGGGGTATCTTTCTTAATTCACCCCTCCACTTT
-	TRBV2	TRBJ2-7	-	CASKPVLYEQYF	TGTGCCAGCAAACCGGTGCTCTACGAGCAGTACTTC
-	TRBV7-9	TRBJ2-7	once	CASSLESGDEYF	TGTGCCAGCAGCTTAGAATCTGGGGATGAGTACTTC
TRBD2	TRBV30	TRBJ2-2	-	CARGLAGGPNTGELFF	TGTGCCCGAGGACTAGCGGGGGGGCCGAACACCGGGGAGCTGTTTTTT
-	TRBV19	TRBJ2-2	-	CASSIYSGELFF	TGTGCCAGTAGTATTTATTCCGGGGAGCTGTTTTTT
-	TRBV10-3	TRBJ1-1	-	CAISSFLRYTGLFTEAFF	TGTGCCATCTCGTCCTTCCTTAGATACACAGGGCTGTTCACTGAAGCTTTCTTT
-	TRBV28	TRBJ1-3	-	CASSTRSSGNTIYF	TGTGCCAGCAGTACCAGGTCCTCTGGAAACACCATATATTTT
TRBD1	TRBV28	TRBJ1-2	-	CASDDRGLYGYTF	TGTGCCAGCGATGACAGGGGGCTCTATGGCTACACCTTC
-	TRBV25-1	TRBJ2-7	-	CASSEWGAIPYEQYF	TGTGCCAGCAGTGAATGGGGGGCCATACCCTACGAGCAGTACTTC
-	TRBV5-4	TRBJ1-1	-	CASSWGGGPSKNTEAFF	TGTGCCAGCAGCTGGGGGGGCGGACCCTCTAAGAACACTGAAGCTTTCTTT
-	TRBV2	TRBJ2-1	-	CASSEGWGTSSYNEQFF	TGTGCCAGCAGTGAAGGGTGGGGGACCAGCTCCTACAATGAGCAGTTCTTC
-	TRBV5-1	TRBJ2-7	-	CASSLVGQGSPFYF	-
-	TRBV9	TRBJ1-6	-	CASSTGRANSPLHF	TGTGCCAGCAGTACCGGACGGGCTAATTCACCCCTCCACTTT
-	TRBV7-6	TRBJ1-2	-	CASSSLVVSGENSYTF	TGTGCCAGCAGCTCCCTTGTGGTGTCAGGGGAGAATAGCTACACCTTC
-	TRBV4-1	TRBJ1-5	-	CASSPTNRGNQPQHF	TGCGCCAGCAGCCCAACCAACAGGGGCAATCAGCCCCAGCATTTT
-	TRBV7-2	TRBJ1-5	few	CASSVTPRSNQPQHF	TGTGCCAGCAGCGTTACTCCGCGTAGCAATCAGCCCCAGCATTTT
-	TRBV4-2	TRBJ1-6	few	CASSPRRQDDSPLHF	TGTGCCAGCAGCCCAAGACGACAAGACGATTCACCCCTCCACTTT
TRBD1	TRBV28	TRBJ1-2	few	CASHGWRSGGNPYGYTF	TGTGCCAGCCACGGGTGGCGGTCAGGGGGCAACCCTTATGGCTACACCTTC
-	TRBV9	TRBJ1-4	-	CASDEKLFF	TGTGCCAGCGATGAAAAACTGTTTTTT
-	TRBV5-1	TRBJ2-2	-	CASSLATGELFF	TGCGCCAGCAGCTTGGCCACCGGGGAGCTGTTTTTT